Here is one TCR beta chain with its context. The treatment is: oral pan-JAK inhibitor, 5-10 mg twice daily. This specimen comes from a study of CD8+ T cells in alopecia areata. Per the germline V gene, CDR1 is SGHRS and CDR2 is YFSETQ. CDR3 length equals 10 residues. The V end lost 0 bases, the J end lost 6 bases, and 0 bases lay between the germline ends. Sequencing templates came from extracted RNA that was reverse transcribed into cDNA. The repertoire was sequenced with immunoSEQ multiplex PCR; TCRdb's copy has only in-frame clones and lacks some. This repertoire shows about 180,000 clones, 58% found once; its top ten account for under 20%.

The genes are TRBV5-1 and TRBJ1-2; D is uncertain. This sequence originates from a human donor with alopecia areata. The specimen comprised CD4+ T cells sorted from blood, sampled at approximately week 60, from a patient treated with tofacitinib. Here the CDR3 reads CASSLDGYTF. The CDR3 DNA reads TGCGCCAGCAGCTTGGATGGCTACACCTTC.